This entry concerns a single T cell receptor (beta chain). Its antigen is unknown. With 60 Vbeta and 13 Jbeta primers, the PCR was carried out. Here immunoSEQ multiplex PCR was the method, and the copy in TCRdb shows in-frame clones only, minus some. The data show 110,000 to 150,000 clones, with around 10% seen just once and 1.5% to 2% held by the top ten. The V and J ends lost 3 bases and 5 bases, in that order; junction bases with no gene match: 7. The CDR3 covers 14 residues. The germline gives CDR1 GTSNPN, CDR2 SVGIG (reference sequence). This entry comes from a study of cytomegalovirus exposure and HLA in healthy donors. Broader study findings: Association of a missense DCLRE1C variant with TCR beta V- and J-gene trimming was reported in a later analysis. Researchers reported in a later analysis that common viral pathogens appeared linked to several top clusters.

The receptor was isolated from a man in his fifties or sixties in good health and CMV-seronegative. Sequencing was done on a sample of PBMCs. The chain recombines TRBV30 with TRBJ2-5, with 9 bases fitting TRBD1. CDR3 bases: TGTGCCTGGAGGATCCGGGACAGGGCCGAGACCCAGTACTTC. Protein product: CAWRIRDRAETQYF.